The 27 T cell receptor beta chains below all came from one sample that was sequenced in a study of tumor and adjacent non-tumor tissue in lung cancer listed by TCRdb under 2018. Preparation of the library involved multiplex PCR. Instrument on record: Illumina HiSeq 2500. Following protocols modified from ARM-PCR, the researchers constructed TCRbeta libraries through three rounds of nested PCR with primers (Table S4). TCRdb took the public reads, trimmed them with fastp at Q25, ran MiXCR for clone calling and kept in-frame beta chains. Under each unique CDR3 protein, matching rows form one entry showing the most common genes and DNA. The sample includes approximately 47,000 distinct CDR3 sequences, with around 64% observed a single time. 25% to 35% of the sample is held by the ten biggest clonotypes. Bulk unsorted tissue served as the source for RNA extraction, and RNA quality was assessed using a NanoDrop ND-1000 and an Agilent 2100. For the normal lung samples, distant non-tumor tissue was collected more than 3 cm away from the tumor edge.

The sample taken for sequencing was distant non-tumor lung tissue. These receptors all stem from a woman aged 70-85 years with non-small cell lung cancer.

This clonotype has more than one count but fewer than ten. The rearrangement uses TRBV2 and TRBJ2-1; 13 bases are shared with TRBD2. J gave up 11 bases and V 6 bases, and 7 bases lay outside the gene matches. The germline V gene encodes CDR1 SNHLY and CDR2 FYNNEI. The CDR3 is 14 amino acids. The CDR3 region is CASRTGTSGKKQFF. Here the CDR3 DNA reads TGTGCCAGCAGGACCGGGACTAGCGGGAAAAAGCAGTTCTTC. The whole variable domain, filled in from reference TRBV2 and TRBJ2-1, reads EPEVTQTPSHQVTQMGQEVILRCVPISNHLYFYWYRQILGQKVEFLVSFYNNEISEKSEIFDDQFSVERPDGSNFTLKIRSTKLEDSAMYFCASRTGTSGKKQFFGPGTRLTVL.

Turning to this clonotype: Just one base apart from a much larger clone, this may be a read error. The chain joins TRBV5-1 to TRBJ2-3, with TRBD2 as a possible D gene (6 bases). This CDR3 is built from 13 residues. Germline CDR1 is SGHRS and CDR2 is YFSETQ. CDR3 residues: CASNETSKDTQYF. The CDR3 region has the DNA TGCGCCAGCAACGAAACTAGCAAAGATACGCAGTATTTT.

The V and J genes are TRBV29-1 and TRBJ2-7; tentatively, D is TRBD2 (5 bases). This CDR3 spans 13 amino acids. Trimming removed 1 base at V and 5 bases at J, with 12 bases between. Germline V CDR1 and CDR2: SQVTM, ANQGSEA. CDR3 in DNA: TGCAGCGTTGAAGTTAGTGAGGGCGACGAGCAGTACTTC. Translated: CSVEVSEGDEQYF.

A note on this clonotype: A much larger clone sits a single nucleotide away, making a read error possible. The V gene is TRBV5-4, the J gene TRBJ2-1; no definite D call. Germline CDR1 is SGHNT and CDR2 is YYREEE (reference sequence). There are 13 residues in the CDR3. The CDR3 DNA sequence: TGTGTCAGCAGCCCGGAGATGGTAAATGAGCAGTTCTTC. It specifies CVSSPEMVNEQFF.

Concerning this clonotype: The missing conserved phenylalanine or tryptophan at the end of this CDR3 makes a read error likely. The rearrangement uses TRBV6-2 or TRBV6-3 and TRBJ2-1; possible D gene TRBD2, 5 bases. The CDR3 length is 16 residues. Germline V gene sequence: CDR1 MNHEY, CDR2 SVGEGT. The CDR3 region is CASSFPPGFTYNEQFI. The CDR3 DNA sequence: TGTGCCAGCAGTTTCCCCCCGGGATTTACCTATAATGAGCAGTTCATC.

Ten or more counts support this clonotype. The rearrangement joins TRBV28 to TRBJ1-5; D is unresolved. Trimming removed 8 bases from V and 2 bases from J, with 10 bases in between. This CDR3 contains 13 residues. CDR1 and CDR2 (germline): MDHEN, SYDVKM. For the CDR3, the DNA is TGTGCCAGCCGTAGACAACGCAATCAGCCCCAGCATTTT. Its translation is CASRRQRNQPQHF.

Worth noting for this clonotype: A much more abundant neighbour one base away suggests this may be a read error. The rearrangement uses TRBV5-5 and TRBJ2-1; TRBD2 might be the D (5 bases). The CDR3 is made up of 13 amino acids. Germline assignment: CDR1 SGHKS and CDR2 YYEKEE (reference sequence). CDR3: CASNLWRANEQFF. As DNA, the CDR3 is TGTGCCAGCAACTTGTGGCGGGCTAATGAGCAGTTCTTC.

Concerning this clonotype: The junction and the germline gene differ at one end; a read error may be behind it. The CDR3 sequence: CTSSYGTGVEEQYF. The CDR3 DNA follows: TGTACCAGCAGTTACGGGACAGGGGTGGAGGAGCAGTACTTC. The V gene is TRBV6-5, the J gene TRBJ2-7, with 10 nucleotides matching TRBD1. Germline CDR1 and CDR2: MNHEY and SVGAGI. This CDR3 is 14 amino acids long.

This clonotype was found many times. The rearrangement links TRBV12-3 or TRBV12-4 to TRBJ2-1; maybe TRBD2 (5 bases). The CDR3 is made up of 16 amino acids. Deletions cut 6 bases from V and 10 bases from J, with 25 bases between. CDR3 in DNA: TGTGCCAGCAGCCCCGGCGGGTCTCCGCCCCTACGGGAGCAGTTCTTC. This codes for CASSPGGSPPLREQFF.

Note on this clonotype: Its ends do not fully match the called genes, so a read error is possible. The rearrangement links TRBV24-1 to TRBJ2-3; 8 nucleotides match TRBD1. Germline CDR1 KGHDR, CDR2 SFDVKD. The CDR3 is 15 amino acids. CDR3 sequence (DNA): TGTGCTACCAGTTCTTCAGGGGGCATCACAGATACGCAGTATTTT. Translated, it gives CATSSSGGITDTQYF.

Only a few counts were recorded for this clonotype. J is TRBJ2-3 and V is TRBV7-9; TRBD2 matches at 16 bases. V lost 4 bases to trimming and J lost 3 bases; unmatched junction nucleotides: 4. The CDR3 is 17 amino acids. The germline V gene encodes CDR1 SEHNR and CDR2 FQNEAQ (reference sequence). The CDR3, as DNA: TGTGCCAGCAGCTCGGGGACTAGCGGGAGGGTTACAGATACGCAGTATTTT. Translated, it gives CASSSGTSGRVTDTQYF.

This clonotype was recorded many times. The chain joins TRBV12-3 or TRBV12-4 to TRBJ1-5; the D is unclear. The V gene lost 3 bases and the J gene lost 6 bases, with 6 bases spanning the gap. This CDR3 contains 12 residues. The CDR3 DNA reads as TGTGCCAGCAGTTTTTCGGGTCAGCCCCAGCATTTT. Translation gives CASSFSGQPQHF.

This clonotype counts as medium-sized. The chain combines TRBV10-3 with TRBJ2-5; 8 bases map to TRBD2. CDR1 and CDR2 (germline): ENHRY, SYGVKD. The CDR3 sequence is 15 residues long. V lost 8 bases, J lost 1 base, and 9 bases stayed unmatched. For the CDR3, the DNA is TGTGCCATCTCTCTATCGGGGGGGATCCAAGAGACCCAGTACTTC. As protein: CAISLSGGIQETQYF.

The table lists this clonotype with a count of one. The final CDR3 position lacks the conserved phenylalanine or tryptophan, pointing to a likely read error. V is TRBV4-1 and J is TRBJ2-7, with D uncertain. The germline V gene encodes CDR1 MGHRA and CDR2 YSYEKL. The CDR3 length is 12 residues. CDR3 DNA: TGCGTCAGCAGCCCAAGTGGGTACGAGCAGTACTCC. This encodes CVSSPSGYEQYS.

Details on this clonotype: The junction departs from germline at one end; a sequencing error may be responsible. This chain uses TRBV6-2 or TRBV6-3 with TRBJ2-5; D is undetermined. The CDR3 consists of 13 residues. Germline CDR1 MNHEY, CDR2 SVGEGT. CDR3 nucleotides: TGTACCAGCAGTTCCCTCAGGTTACCTCCCCAGTACTTC. Translated: CTSSSLRLPPQYF.

Comment on this clonotype: Sequence at one end of the junction differs from germline and may be a read error. J is TRBJ2-3 and V is TRBV5-4; no clear D gene. The germline gives CDR1 SGHNT, CDR2 YYREEE (reference sequence). The CDR3 spans 14 residues. The CDR3 region has the DNA TGTGTCAGCAGCCCACGGATGGCTCCGGATACGCAGTATTTT. Translation gives CVSSPRMAPDTQYF.

This clonotype has at least ten counts. The V gene is TRBV19, the J gene TRBJ2-1; D may be TRBD2 (5 bases). CDR1 and CDR2 (germline): LNHDA, SQIVND (reference sequence). The CDR3 contains 15 residues. The germline V and J ends were trimmed by 1 base and 5 bases, with 12 bases remaining between them. The CDR3 DNA reads as TGTGCCAGTAGTATAGGTCCACTAGAACACAATGAGCAGTTCTTC. As protein: CASSIGPLEHNEQFF.

In its sample, this clonotype was seen once. Since no conserved phenylalanine or tryptophan closes the CDR3, a read error is the likely cause. The DNA is left out, because the CDR3 cannot be placed on it with certainty; the CDR3 is given as TCRdb lists it. J is TRBJ2-7 and V is TRBV11-1; the D call of TRBD1 is as the table states it, not checked on the DNA. Germline-derived CDR1 and CDR2 are SGHAT and FQDESV (reference sequence). The CDR3 has 16 residues if both end residues are counted. This CDR3 reads CASSSVSWDRDDEQYL.

A remark on this clonotype: Germline and junction disagree at one end, which may indicate a read error. This chain links TRBV5-4 with TRBJ1-6; no firm D call. Germline lookup yields CDR1 SGHNT and CDR2 YYREEE (reference sequence). The CDR3 covers 14 residues. CDR3 DNA: TGTGCCATCCATCTGAACCCCTATAATTCACCCTTCCACTTT. Translation gives CAIHLNPYNSPFHF.

A note on this clonotype: Sequence at one end of the junction differs from germline and may be a read error. The rearrangement uses TRBV6-2 or TRBV6-3 and TRBJ2-2; D not resolved. The CDR3 covers 12 residues. Germline V gene sequence: CDR1 MNHEY, CDR2 SVGEGT. CDR3 in DNA: TGTGCCAACAGTTGGGGCACCGGGGAGCTGTTTTTT. As protein: CANSWGTGELFF.

Note on this clonotype: One end of the junction varies from germline; a read error may be responsible. The rearrangement links TRBV28 to TRBJ2-3, with 8 positions matching TRBD2. The CDR3 loop spans 15 amino acids. The germline gives CDR1 MDHEN, CDR2 SYDVKM. For the CDR3, the DNA is TGTGTCAGCGGGGGACCCCGATCCTTCACAGATACGCAGTATTTT. This translates into CVSGGPRSFTDTQYF.

A word on this clonotype: A much bigger clone sits one base away, suggesting this may be a read error. This chain joins TRBV20-1 and TRBJ2-3; 7 nucleotides align to TRBD1. Germline-derived CDR1 and CDR2 are DFQATT and SNEGSKA (reference sequence). This CDR3 comprises 14 residues. CDR3 sequence reads: CGAHTDRFLDTQYF. Written as DNA, the CDR3 is TGCGGTGCTCACACGGACAGGTTTCTCGATACGCAGTATTTT.

The J gene is TRBJ2-1, the V gene TRBV4-1; no reliable D call. The CDR3 consists of 14 residues. V was trimmed by 4 bases and J by 3 bases, leaving 10 bases between them. Germline loops: CDR1 MGHRA, CDR2 YSYEKL. The CDR3 here is CASSLDSNYNEQFF. The DNA for the CDR3 is TGCGCCAGCAGCCTAGATTCAAACTACAATGAGCAGTTCTTC.

As for this clonotype: A read error may produce the germline difference seen at one junction end. V is TRBV4-2 and J is TRBJ2-7; D is unclear. Germline loops: CDR1 LGHNA, CDR2 YNFKEQ. This CDR3 spans 14 amino acids. This CDR3 reads CVSSHQQDSYGQYF. For the CDR3, the DNA is TGTGTCAGCAGCCACCAGCAGGATTCCTACGGGCAGTACTTC.

The chain uses TRBV28 and TRBJ1-1; 7 positions match TRBD1. This CDR3 contains 16 residues. V was clipped by 6 bases and J by 4 bases; unmatched bases: 14. The germline gives CDR1 MDHEN, CDR2 SYDVKM. The CDR3 coding sequence is TGTGCCAGCAGCCGAACGACAGGGACTTCTCGCACTGAAGCTTTCTTT. Encoded protein: CASSRTTGTSRTEAFF. The whole variable domain, remainder taken from reference TRBV28 and TRBJ1-1, is DVKVTQSSRYLVKRTGEKVFLECVQDMDHENMFWYRQDPGLGLRLIYFSYDVKMKEKGDIPEGYSVSREKKERFSLILESASTNQTSMYLCASSRTTGTSRTEAFFGQGTRLTVV.

Of note for this clonotype: A read error is possible here, since a much larger clone lies one base away. The rearrangement uses TRBV12-3 or TRBV12-4 and TRBJ2-3; no definite D call. Trimming pared 6 bases from V and 9 bases from J, leaving 13 bases between. This CDR3 has 12 residues. CDR3 in amino acids: CASRQRAETQYF. CDR3 in DNA: TGTGCCAGCAGGCAAAGGGCGGAAACGCAGTATTTT.

This clonotype was counted at least ten times. A read error is possible here, since a much larger clone lies one base away. J is TRBJ1-4 and V is TRBV6-5; D not resolved. The CDR3 totals 14 residues. Germline values: CDR1 MNHEY, CDR2 SVGAGI. The CDR3: CASSYRGTDEKLLF. The CDR3 DNA is TGTGCCAGCAGTTACCGGGGTACGGATGAAAAACTGCTTTTT.